Listed below are T cell receptor beta chains from one sample, sequenced in a study of blood T cell repertoires in COVID-19. Sequenced by immunoSEQ multiplex PCR; TCRdb stores in-frame clones only, minus some. The sample holds 130,000 or so clones, approximately 88% seen once. Material for sequencing was peripheral blood. These receptors all come from a man between 60 and 70 years old with active or convalescent COVID-19. Each CDR3 is given with its conserved first and last residue. A D gene is named only where the DNA matches it firmly. Part of the rows lack a size; the others show once, few, many or a class for expanded clones.

abundance,v_gene,d_gene,j_gene,CDR3aa,CDR3nt
NA,TRBV10-3,NA,TRBJ1-1,CASKDYTEAFF,TGTGCCTCGAAGGACTACACTGAAGCTTTCTTT
NA,TRBV5-8,NA,TRBJ1-3,CASSETGFSGNTIYF,TGTGCCAGCAGCGAGACAGGTTTCTCTGGAAACACCATATATTTT
NA,TRBV28,TRBD1,TRBJ2-1,CASRGQGAGNEQFF,TGTGCCAGCAGGGGACAGGGGGCAGGTAATGAGCAGTTCTTC
once,TRBV19,TRBD2,TRBJ2-5,CASSIGGLLAGDAQETQYF,TGTGCCAGTAGTATAGGGGGCCTCCTAGCGGGAGATGCCCAAGAGACCCAGTACTTC
once,TRBV11-2,TRBD2,TRBJ2-5,CASRPLAGVGETQYF,TGTGCCAGCAGGCCACTAGCGGGAGTGGGGGAGACCCAGTACTTC
NA,TRBV4-2,TRBD1,TRBJ1-2,CASSQDWGGTGGNYGYTF,TGTGCCAGCAGCCAAGATTGGGGCGGGACAGGGGGCAACTATGGCTACACCTTC
NA,TRBV18,TRBD1,TRBJ1-1,CASSPAGTGVPEAFF,TGTGCCAGCTCACCAGCCGGGACAGGGGTGCCTGAAGCTTTCTTT
few,TRBV4-2,TRBD1,TRBJ1-3,CASSRTGTENTIYF,TGTGCCAGCAGCCGGACAGGGACGGAAAACACCATATATTTT
NA,TRBV24-1,TRBD2,TRBJ2-1,CATSDATGTTINEQFF,TGTGCCACCAGTGATGCTACCGGGACTACAATTAATGAGCAGTTCTTC
NA,TRBV29-1,TRBD2,TRBJ2-7,CSVDRLAGAGEQYF,TGCAGCGTTGATCGACTAGCGGGAGCGGGGGAGCAGTACTTC